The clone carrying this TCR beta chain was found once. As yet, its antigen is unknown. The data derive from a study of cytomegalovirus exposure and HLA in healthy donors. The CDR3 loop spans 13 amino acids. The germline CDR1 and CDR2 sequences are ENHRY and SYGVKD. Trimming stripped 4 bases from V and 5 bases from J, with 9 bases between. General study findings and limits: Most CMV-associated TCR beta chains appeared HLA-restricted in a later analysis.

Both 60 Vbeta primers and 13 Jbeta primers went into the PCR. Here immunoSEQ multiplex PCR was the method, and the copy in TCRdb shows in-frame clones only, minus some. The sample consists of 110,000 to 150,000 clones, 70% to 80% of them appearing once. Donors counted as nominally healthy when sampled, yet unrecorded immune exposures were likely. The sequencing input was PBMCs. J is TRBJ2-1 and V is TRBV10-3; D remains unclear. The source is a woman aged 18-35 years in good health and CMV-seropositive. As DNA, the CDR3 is TGTGCCATCAGTGCCTTGGGCAACAATGAGCAGTTCTTC. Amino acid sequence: CAISALGNNEQFF.